Detailed here is one TCR beta chain. This clonotype was detected ten times or more. No antigen is known for it. The sample holds no much larger clone one base away, and base qualities are not on file. The data derive from a study of CD8 T cells in ankylosing spondylitis (dated by TCRdb to about 2017). Background on the whole study: T cell receptor beta repertoires were profiled in healthy donors and ankylosing spondylitis patients so that disease-linked TCR variants could be found. The full study cohort comprised about 24 ankylosing spondylitis patients and some 110 healthy donors. Peripheral blood was sampled, and synovial fluid was also collected from ankylosing spondylitis patients. Broad study findings and their caveats: Some of the motif variants had been reported before in the synovial fluid and blood of reactive arthritis patients, a finding that suggests common disease-initiation mechanisms. According to the report, matched synovial fluid samples from ankylosing spondylitis patients were significantly enriched for the disease-linked clones. The disease-linked clones showed a CD8+ phenotype and occurred at relatively low frequencies in peripheral blood. Blood from ankylosing spondylitis patients appeared to be characterized by a TCR beta motif made up of under ten highly homologous amino acid variants.

TCRdb lists the instrument as Illumina HiSeq 2500. Quantitative 5'-RACE with molecular barcodes was the method used to prepare the TCR beta libraries. As for how the authors treated the data: To identify disease-linked TCR variants, a new computational method was used, one built on a probabilistic model of VDJ rearrangement. TCRdb took the public reads, trimmed them with fastp at Q25, ran MiXCR for clone calling and kept in-frame beta chains. All rows with the same CDR3 protein become a single entry with the most common DNA and genes. The V and J calls follow TCRdb's processing rather than the paper's. In this sample the table shows about 150,000 distinct CDR3 sequences, approximately 10% of which occur a single time. The ten largest clonotypes hold around 4.3% of the sample. The sequence was collected from a female donor with ankylosing spondylitis or in good health (not recorded which). Sequences were obtained from blood, either unsorted or a sorted T cell fraction (not recorded which).

The base sequence is TGTGCCATCAGTGAGTCTGGACAGAGCAAAAACATTCAGTACTTC. Its translation reads: CAISESGQSKNIQYF. The rearrangement combines TRBV10-3 with TRBJ2-4, with TRBD1 tentatively as D gene (6 bases match). For CDR1 and CDR2, the germline V gene lists ENHRY and SYGVKD. CDR3 length: 15 amino acids, cysteine to phenylalanine. Only CDR3 DNA remains: 45 bases, in frame from the first base. Trimming costs V 0 bases and J 3 bases, and their ends lie 9 bases apart.